The clone carrying this TCR beta chain was counted only a few times. Antigen specificity is unknown. These data belong to a study of T cells after yellow fever vaccination. Making TCR cDNA involved 5'RACE template switching, which added UMIs and a universal primer site. TCRdb redid the calling of the 5' RACE reads with MiXCR, one entry per CDR3 protein. Altogether about 340,000 distinct CDR3 sequences are present, approximately 9% being singletons, with the ten largest covering under 20%. Study results and limitations: Most primary-vaccination clones recurred post-booster (about 96% CD4, just over 85% CD8). Contamination by abundant bulk-population clonotypes could be present in FACS-sorted repertoires. A small proportion of clonotypes was detected in both the CD4 and CD8 compartments.

The CDR3 has 14 residues. V was clipped by 6 bases and J by 4 bases; unmatched bases: 7. Germline V gives CDR1 SQVTM, CDR2 ANQGSEA. Source: PBMCs, taken on the day of the first yellow fever vaccination. V usage is TRBV29-1 and J usage is TRBJ2-1, with 9 bases matching TRBD2. The origin of this receptor is a man between 18 and 29 years old who received the YFV17D yellow fever vaccine. The CDR3 is CSVETSGKYNEQFF. In nucleotides, the CDR3 is TGCAGCGTCGAGACTAGCGGAAAATACAATGAGCAGTTCTTC.